This passage covers 3 T cell receptor beta chains from one sample sequenced in a study of T cell responses to AZD1222 COVID-19 vaccine. TCRdb's table, derived via immunoSEQ multiplex PCR, lists solely in-frame clones and lacks some. The repertoire has about 130,000 clones, roughly 88% of them found once; the top ten carry around 0.98%. Sequencing was performed on peripheral blood, taken 28 days after the second AZD1222 dose. These receptors all stem from an adult who received the AZD1222 COVID-19 vaccine.

The genes are TRBV5-4 and TRBJ1-1; TRBD1 matches at 9 bases. Losses at the gene ends were 4 bases for V and 0 bases for J; bases not matched to a gene: 4. Germline CDR1 SGHNT, CDR2 YYREEE (reference sequence). This CDR3 contains 15 residues. In DNA, the CDR3 is TGTGCCAGCAGCCAACAGGGGGCCCTGAACACTGAAGCTTTCTTT. Its translation is CASSQQGALNTEAFF.

This clone was seen a single time. The rearrangement links TRBV18 to TRBJ1-5, with D hard to call. From germline, CDR1 is KGHSH and CDR2 LQKENI. V lost 1 base, J lost 3 bases, and 10 bases lay in between. The CDR3 is made up of 15 amino acids. CDR3 nucleotide sequence: TGTGCCAGCTCACCACGCCCAGTCCTCAATCAGCCCCAGCATTTT. Translation: CASSPRPVLNQPQHF.

This chain uses TRBV3-1 (or the pseudogene TRBV3-2) with TRBJ2-3; maybe TRBD1 (6 bases). CDR1 is LGHDT and CDR2 is YNNKEL in the germline V gene (reference sequence). The V end was cut by 4 bases, the J end by 7 bases, with 12 bases between. The CDR3 has 13 residues. CDR3 sequence reads: CASSPPGVYTQYF. The CDR3 DNA reads TGTGCCAGCAGCCCTCCAGGGGTGTATACGCAGTATTTT.